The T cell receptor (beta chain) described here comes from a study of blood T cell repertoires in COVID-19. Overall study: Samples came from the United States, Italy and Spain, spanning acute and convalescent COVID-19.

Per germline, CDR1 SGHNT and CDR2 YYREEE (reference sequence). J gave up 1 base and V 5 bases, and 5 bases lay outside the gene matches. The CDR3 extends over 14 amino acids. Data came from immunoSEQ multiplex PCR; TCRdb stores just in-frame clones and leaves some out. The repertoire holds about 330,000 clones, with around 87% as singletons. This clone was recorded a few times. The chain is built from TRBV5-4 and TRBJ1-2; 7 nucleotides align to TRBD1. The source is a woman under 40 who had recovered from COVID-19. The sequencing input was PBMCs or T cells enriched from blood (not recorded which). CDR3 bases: TGTGCCAGCAGGGTCCGGGACAGTAACTATGGCTACACCTTC. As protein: CASRVRDSNYGYTF.